Following are 18 T cell receptor beta chains from one sample sequenced in a study of blood T cells in healthy people across ages. The use of a sample-barcoded 5' primer and a J-beta primer mix characterized a second PCR of 7 to 11 cycles. TCRdb processed the 5' RACE reads anew with MiXCR; each CDR3 protein has one entry. The sample contains nearly 800,000 distinct CDR3 sequences, 20% to 25% of which appear only once. Another study also made use of these data, one on T cells of mothers and their children.

The sequenced material came from blood. Receptors were obtained from a boy younger than 18 in good health.

The chain carries TRBV5-6 and TRBJ1-6; D ambiguous. Germline V gene sequence: CDR1 SGHDT, CDR2 YYEEEE. This CDR3 contains 16 residues. Trimming removed 2 bases at V and 12 bases at J, with 21 bases between. DNA for the CDR3: TGTGCCAGCAGCTTTAATGACGACCTTTCATGGAAACCCCTCCACTTT. The encoded protein is CASSFNDDLSWKPLHF.

The chain is built from TRBV28 and TRBJ2-1; no clear D gene. The tail of the sequence fits TRBJ2-5 better, so the J call may be wrong. CDR1 MDHEN and CDR2 SYDVKM come from the germline V gene. The CDR3 runs 13 residues. The CDR3 sequence: CASRTVGAETQYF. CDR3 sequence (DNA): TGTGCCAGCAGAACAGTGGGTGCAGAGACCCAGTACTTC.

Only a few counts were recorded for this clonotype. The chain recombines TRBV27 with TRBJ2-5, with D perhaps matching TRBD2 (5 bases). The tail of the sequence fits TRBJ2-7 better, so the J call may be wrong. The germline V gene has CDR1 MNHEY and CDR2 SMNVEV (reference sequence). This CDR3 has 13 residues. The CDR3 loop is CASSRRGIYEQYF. The CDR3 DNA reads as TGTGCCAGCAGCAGGAGAGGGATCTACGAGCAGTACTTC.

The chain links TRBV5-1 to TRBJ2-2; D call uncertain. CDR3 size: 13 residues. The germline V gene encodes CDR1 SGHRS and CDR2 YFSETQ. Between the trimmed V and J ends, which lost 2 bases and 3 bases, there was a span of 5 bases. This chain's CDR3 is CASSFLDTGELFF. CDR3 DNA: TGCGCCAGCAGCTTTCTAGACACCGGGGAGCTGTTTTTT. Supplemented by reference TRBV5-1 and TRBJ2-2, the full variable domain reads KAGVTQTPRYLIKTRGQQVTLSCSPISGHRSVSWYQQTPGQGLQFLFEYFSETQRNKGNFPGRFSGRQFSNSRSEMNVSTLELGDSALYLCASSFLDTGELFFGEGSRLTVL.

On this clonotype itself: Its ends do not fully match the called genes, so a read error is possible. The rearrangement uses TRBV9 and TRBJ2-5; D call uncertain. The CDR3 contains 11 residues. Per germline, CDR1 SGDLS and CDR2 YYNGEE. The CDR3 region has the DNA TGTGCCAGCAGCGTTGAAGAGACCCGGTACTTC. Amino acid sequence: CASSVEETRYF.

The V call is TRBV6-5, the J call TRBJ2-5; no clear D. Trimming cost V 6 bases and J 5 bases, with 13 bases left between them. Germline CDR1 is MNHEY and CDR2 is SVGAGI. This CDR3 has 13 residues. The DNA for the CDR3 is TGTGCCAGCAGCGACTCCGACGGGGAGACCCAGTACTTC. Protein sequence: CASSDSDGETQYF.

In its sample, this clonotype was seen a few times. This chain joins TRBV9 and TRBJ2-1; 7 bases are a match to TRBD2. Germline V gives CDR1 SGDLS, CDR2 YYNGEE. J was trimmed by 7 bases and V by 0 bases; bases with no gene match: 7. The CDR3 has 15 residues. CDR3: CASSVEGGRGNEQFF. As DNA, the CDR3 is TGTGCCAGCAGCGTAGAGGGCGGGAGAGGGAATGAGCAGTTCTTC.

CDR3: CASSPSREDEQYF. CDR3 sequence (DNA): TGTGCCAGCTCACCATCGCGGGAGGACGAGCAGTACTTC. V and J are TRBV18 and TRBJ2-7; 8 bases match TRBD2. Germline V lookup: CDR1 KGHSH, CDR2 LQKENI. Germline trimming cut 2 bases from V and 5 bases from J; bases unmatched to any gene: 2. CDR3 length equals 13 residues.

There are a few counts of this clonotype. This chain connects TRBV25-1 to TRBJ2-5, with D unresolved. CDR3 size: 15 residues. The V gene lost 2 bases and the J gene lost 2 bases, with 12 bases spanning the gap. The germline CDR1 and CDR2 sequences are MGHDK and SYGVNS. The CDR3 loop is CASSEGQYMQETQYF. CDR3 sequence (DNA): TGTGCCAGCAGTGAAGGCCAATACATGCAAGAGACCCAGTACTTC.

The CDR3 loop is CASIIRGRPYNEQFF. Here the CDR3 DNA reads TGTGCCAGCATTATCCGGGGCCGCCCCTACAATGAGCAGTTCTTC. The chain employs TRBV28 and TRBJ2-1, with D tentatively TRBD1 or TRBD2 (5 bases each). This CDR3 region has 15 residues. The V gene's germline CDR1 is MDHEN and CDR2 SYDVKM. V dropped 7 bases and J dropped 2 bases, with 15 bases sitting between them.

The V gene is TRBV4-1, the J gene TRBJ2-1; 10 bases align to TRBD2. This CDR3 comprises 18 residues. Germline lookup yields CDR1 MGHRA and CDR2 YSYEKL. V lost 1 base and J lost 2; bases outside the gene matches: 8. The CDR3 loop is CASSQVPKAGGPYNEQFF. CDR3 nucleotide sequence: TGCGCCAGCAGCCAAGTCCCCAAAGCGGGAGGGCCCTACAATGAGCAGTTCTTC.

This clonotype was observed a handful of times. The J gene is TRBJ2-3, the V gene TRBV12-3 or TRBV12-4; D is ambiguous. V lost 6 bases and J 6 bases, leaving 13 bases between the germline ends. CDR3 size: 13 residues. The CDR3 DNA reads TGTGCCAGCAGGCGCAGTCGTCTGGATACGCAGTATTTT. Translating it yields CASRRSRLDTQYF.

This chain uses TRBV9 with TRBJ1-2; TRBD1 matches 10 bases. The CDR3 extends over 14 amino acids. The junction had 4 bases not matched to a gene; V was cut back by 3 bases and J by 5 bases. Germline V gives CDR1 SGDLS, CDR2 YYNGEE. The CDR3 nucleotides are TGTGCCAGCAGCGGACAGGGGGCGGAATATGGCTACACCTTC. It specifies CASSGQGAEYGYTF.

The table lists this clonotype with a few counts. The V call is TRBV4-3, the J call TRBJ2-1; no firm D call. The CDR3 is 15 residues long. Germline CDR1 is LGHNA and CDR2 is YSLEER. Trimming stripped 0 bases from V and 2 bases from J, with 8 bases between. The CDR3 is CASSQDPLPYNEQFF. CDR3 in DNA: TGCGCCAGCAGCCAAGATCCCCTCCCCTACAATGAGCAGTTCTTC.

This chain connects TRBV28 to TRBJ2-1, with D unresolved. Gene TRBJ2-7 matches the end of the DNA better, so the J call may be wrong. The germline V gene has CDR1 MDHEN and CDR2 SYDVKM. This CDR3 has 12 amino acids. CDR3 sequence reads: CASSEEVSEQYF. The CDR3 DNA is TGTGCCAGCAGCGAAGAGGTATCCGAGCAGTACTTC.

The CDR3 loop is CSARDGQSNDAGTQYF. DNA for the CDR3: TGCAGTGCTAGAGATGGACAGTCGAACGACGCGGGTACGCAGTATTTT. The chain is built from TRBV20-1 and TRBJ2-3; possibly TRBD1 for D (6 bases). V was pared by 0 bases and J by 8 bases, with 21 bases between. This CDR3 contains 16 residues. Germline V gene lookup returns CDR1 DFQATT and CDR2 SNEGSKA (reference sequence).

The chain links TRBV19 to TRBJ1-4; D is perhaps TRBD1 (6 bases). The CDR3 length is 15 residues. V dropped 3 bases and J dropped 8 bases, with 16 bases sitting between them. The germline gives CDR1 LNHDA, CDR2 SQIVND (reference sequence). CDR3 bases: TGTGCCAGTAGTATCCCCGGGACACGCGGGGAAAAACTGTTTTTT. It specifies CASSIPGTRGEKLFF.

This clonotype was observed a handful of times. V usage is TRBV29-1 and J usage is TRBJ2-7; D is possibly TRBD1 or TRBD2 (5 bases each). Germline CDR1 and CDR2: SQVTM and ANQGSEA. The CDR3 loop spans 14 amino acids. V dropped 7 bases and J dropped 0 bases, with 16 bases sitting between them. The CDR3 protein is CSATSLRGSYEQYF. The CDR3 DNA sequence: TGCAGCGCTACGTCACTGAGGGGCTCCTACGAGCAGTACTTC.